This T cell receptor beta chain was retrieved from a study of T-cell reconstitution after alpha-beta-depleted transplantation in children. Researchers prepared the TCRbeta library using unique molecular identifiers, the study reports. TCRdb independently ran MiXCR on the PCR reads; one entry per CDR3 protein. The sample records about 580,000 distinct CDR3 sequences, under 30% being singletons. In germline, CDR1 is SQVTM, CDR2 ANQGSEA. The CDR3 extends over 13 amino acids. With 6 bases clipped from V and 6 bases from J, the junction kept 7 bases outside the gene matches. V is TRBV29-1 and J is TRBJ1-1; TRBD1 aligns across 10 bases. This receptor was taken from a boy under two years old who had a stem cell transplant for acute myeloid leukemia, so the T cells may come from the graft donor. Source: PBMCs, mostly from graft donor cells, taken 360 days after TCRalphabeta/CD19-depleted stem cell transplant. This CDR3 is CSVWTGGHPEAFF. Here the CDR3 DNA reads TGCAGCGTCTGGACAGGGGGTCACCCTGAAGCTTTCTTT.